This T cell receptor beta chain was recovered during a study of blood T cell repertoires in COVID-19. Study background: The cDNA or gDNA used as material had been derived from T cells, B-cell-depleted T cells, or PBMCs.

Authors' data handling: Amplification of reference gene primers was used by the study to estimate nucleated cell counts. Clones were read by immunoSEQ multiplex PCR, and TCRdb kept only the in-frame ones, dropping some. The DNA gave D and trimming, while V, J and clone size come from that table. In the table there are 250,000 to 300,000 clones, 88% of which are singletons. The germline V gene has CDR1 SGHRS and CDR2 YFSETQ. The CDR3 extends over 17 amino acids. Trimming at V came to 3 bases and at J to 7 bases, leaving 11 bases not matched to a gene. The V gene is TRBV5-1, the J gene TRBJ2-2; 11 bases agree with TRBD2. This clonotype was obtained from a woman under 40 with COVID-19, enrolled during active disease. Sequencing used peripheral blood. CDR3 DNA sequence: TGCGCCAGCAGCTCGATTCGACTAGCGGGATCTGGCGGGGAGCTGTTTTTT. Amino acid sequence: CASSSIRLAGSGGELFF. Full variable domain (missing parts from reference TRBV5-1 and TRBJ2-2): KAGVTQTPRYLIKTRGQQVTLSCSPISGHRSVSWYQQTPGQGLQFLFEYFSETQRNKGNFPGRFSGRQFSNSRSEMNVSTLELGDSALYLCASSSIRLAGSGGELFFGEGSRLTVL.